A single T cell receptor (beta chain) is shown here with its context. This record belongs to a study of blood T cell repertoires in COVID-19. Libraries were prepared by immunoSEQ multiplex PCR; TCRdb keeps only in-frame clonotypes and omits some of them. In the table there are over 90,000 clones, nearly 90% of which are singletons. With 3 bases removed from V and 1 base from J, the gap between germline ends came to 10 bases. The CDR3 sequence is 14 residues long. Germline V gene sequence: CDR1 SGHNT, CDR2 YYREEE (reference sequence). This sequence was found in a middle-aged man with active COVID-19. The V call is TRBV5-4, the J call TRBJ1-1; no reliable D call. Sequenced: peripheral blood. The CDR3 DNA reads TGTGCCAGCAGCTCCCCGACACCGAACACTGAAGCTTTCTTT. Translation gives CASSSPTPNTEAFF.